Described below is a single T cell receptor beta chain sequence and its context. Authors' methods: Counts of nucleated cells, estimated from reference gene primer amplification, were obtained. Sequenced by immunoSEQ multiplex PCR; TCRdb stores in-frame clones only, minus some. D and trimming come from the DNA, and the V and J calls and clone size come from that table. The sample includes some 210,000 clones, 82% seen only once; the top ten take approximately 12%. The germline V gene encodes CDR1 LGHDT and CDR2 YNNKEL (reference sequence). CDR3 length equals 16 residues. V was pared by 4 bases and J by 4 bases, with 17 bases between. This record belongs to a study of blood T cell repertoires in COVID-19. Study in general: Researchers got acute and convalescent COVID-19 samples from the United States, Italy and Spain.

The V call is TRBV3-1 (or the pseudogene TRBV3-2), the J call TRBJ1-5; maybe TRBD1 (6 bases). This sequence was found in a woman in her 40s with acute or convalescent COVID-19. The sample consisted of peripheral blood. In DNA, the CDR3 is TGTGCCAGCAGCCTCTCAGGGCAGGGGTTTAATCAGCCCCAGCATTTT. Protein product: CASSLSGQGFNQPQHF.